This note documents a single T cell receptor (beta chain) sequence. Antigen: not known. For the second PCR, which ran for 7 to 11 cycles, a sample-barcoded 5' primer and a J-beta primer mix were used. TCRdb used MiXCR to reprocess the 5' RACE reads, holding one entry per CDR3 protein. Counted here are roughly 800,000 distinct CDR3 sequences, more than 45% occurring once; the ten biggest clones make up around 22%. The data belong to a study of blood T cells in healthy people across ages. Regarding the study as a whole: Reliance upon unsorted PBMCs precluded definitive naive versus antigen-experienced comparison.

There are 13 residues in the CDR3. V was pared by 6 bases and J by 6 bases, with 7 bases of the junction left unmatched. Germline lookup yields CDR1 MNHNY and CDR2 SVGAGI (reference sequence). This chain joins TRBV6-6 and TRBJ1-2; 7 bases align to TRBD1. The sequence was collected from a man aged 30-40 years in good health. Sequences were obtained from blood. As DNA, the CDR3 is TGTGCCAGCAGCGCACAGGGGTATAATGGCTACACCTTC. Its protein is CASSAQGYNGYTF.